This TCR beta chain is drawn from a study of STAT5B mutations in CD4+ large granular lymphocyte leukemia. In the original processing: The detection floor for productive clonotype frequency was 2.59 x 10-5. Generated by immunoSEQ multiplex PCR, the TCRdb table keeps only in-frame clones and is missing some. V and J calls and clone size are those listed in that table; D and trimming were worked out from the DNA. Of about 3,700 clones listed, 65% to 90% are singletons. CDR1 is MNHEY, CDR2 SVGAGI, per germline. This CDR3 has 13 amino acids. V dropped 5 bases and J dropped 5 bases, with 13 bases sitting between them. Findings of the study overall: 8/27 top patient clones versus 2/35 control clones were TRBV06-family.

This clone has just one count. Its specificity is unknown. The sequenced sample consisted of CD4+ T cells from blood buffy coats. The sequence came from a human donor in good health. V and J are TRBV6-5 and TRBJ2-7; perhaps TRBD1 as D (5 bases). In nucleotides, the CDR3 is TGTGCCAGCAGTACCATGGGCAGGGACGAGCAGTACTTC. Its translation: CASSTMGRDEQYF.